This TCR beta chain was obtained from a study of T cell repertoires in cytomegalovirus infection. Of note for this clonotype: What it binds is unknown.

CDR3 length: 16 residues. CDR1 and CDR2 from the germline V gene are SGHTA and FQGNSA. The V and J ends lost 4 bases and 5 bases, in that order; junction bases with no gene match: 10. TCRdb re-derived calls from the reads in MiXCR, one entry per CDR3 protein. The data show around 430,000 distinct CDR3 sequences, more than 40% seen once. The chain couples TRBV7-2 to TRBJ2-1; 8 positions agree with TRBD2. This material consisted of cultured PBMCs, taken from culture after CMV antigen stimulation. The TCR comes from a human donor in good health (CMV status not recorded). Some clones in this sample may be carry-over from other donors' samples. CDR3 in amino acids: CASSSREGGVNNEQFF. The CDR3 DNA follows: TGTGCCAGCAGCTCTCGGGAGGGCGGGGTAAACAATGAGCAGTTCTTC.